This note documents a single TCR beta chain sequence. It was CD45RO-negative cells, positively selected for CCR7, that made up naive CD8 cells, with terminally differentiated effector memory CD45RA+ cells excluded. Germline V CDR1 and CDR2: MGHRA, YSYEKL. V was clipped by 3 bases and J by 0 bases, with 9 bases between them. This CDR3 is 15 amino acids long. This entry comes from a study of shared clonotypes between healthy human individuals. The data were produced by immunoSEQ multiplex PCR, yet TCRdb's version contains in-frame clones alone and is incomplete. The sample holds some 2,100,000 clones, approximately 94% seen once.

The sequencing sample was made of naive CD8+ T cells from PBMCs. The chain is built from TRBV4-1 and TRBJ2-1; D remains unclear. This clonotype was sampled from a man between 18 and 29 years old in good health. Some clones in this sample may be carry-over from other donors' samples. The CDR3 region is CASSHRGDSYNEQFF. The CDR3 bases are TGCGCCAGCAGCCATAGAGGCGACTCCTACAATGAGCAGTTCTTC.